This is a list of T cell receptor beta chains from one sample in a study of shared clonotypes between healthy human individuals. Sequencing used immunoSEQ multiplex PCR; TCRdb keeps in-frame clones, though not all of them. The sample records about 2 million clones, approximately 94% being singletons. The sequencing sample was made of naive CD8+ T cells sorted from blood. These receptors were taken from a young man in good health. The CDR3 runs from the conserved cysteine through the conserved F or W. Only part of the rows carry a size: once, few, many, or a class if the clone is expanded.

v_gene: TRBV2; j_gene: TRBJ2-7; len: 15; abundance: -; CDR3aa: CASSEGTSSSYEQYF
v_gene: TRBV2; j_gene: TRBJ1-5; len: 14; abundance: -; CDR3aa: CASSELGSNQPQHF
v_gene: TRBV19; j_gene: TRBJ1-2; len: 15; abundance: -; CDR3aa: CASSVLGQGLDGYTF
v_gene: TRBV7-9; j_gene: TRBJ2-7; len: 15; abundance: once; CDR3aa: CASSFGLASSYEQYF
v_gene: TRBV27; j_gene: TRBJ2-7; len: 12; abundance: -; CDR3aa: CASRVSPNEQYF
v_gene: TRBV5-4; j_gene: TRBJ2-1; len: 20; abundance: -; CDR3aa: CASSLDAGISRDIPYNEQFF
v_gene: TRBV27; j_gene: TRBJ2-7; len: 17; abundance: once; CDR3aa: CASSLGAGTGTSYEQYF
v_gene: TRBV30; j_gene: TRBJ2-2; len: 14; abundance: once; CDR3aa: CAWRLLAGTGELFF
v_gene: TRBV5-5; j_gene: TRBJ1-5; len: 15; abundance: once; CDR3aa: CASSWTSYSNQPQHF
v_gene: TRBV5-4; j_gene: TRBJ2-7; len: 16; abundance: -; CDR3aa: CASSATPGQNIYEQYF
v_gene: TRBV9; j_gene: TRBJ2-7; len: 14; abundance: -; CDR3aa: CASSDLGDSYEQYF
v_gene: TRBV7-9; j_gene: TRBJ2-1; len: 13; abundance: -; CDR3aa: CASSLAYPSEQFF
v_gene: TRBV6-6; j_gene: TRBJ2-2; len: 16; abundance: once; CDR3aa: CASSYRLAVNTGELFF
v_gene: TRBV9; j_gene: TRBJ2-1; len: 14; abundance: -; CDR3aa: CASSPFDDSPEQFF
v_gene: TRBV9; j_gene: TRBJ1-2; len: 15; abundance: -; CDR3aa: CASSVLDRGPEGYTF
v_gene: TRBV28; j_gene: TRBJ1-1; len: 12; abundance: few; CDR3aa: CASSLSWTEAFF
v_gene: TRBV10-3; j_gene: TRBJ2-7; len: 11; abundance: -; CDR3aa: CAISEGSEQYF
v_gene: TRBV7-2; j_gene: TRBJ2-1; len: 17; abundance: -; CDR3aa: CASSILDGLSSYNEQFF
v_gene: TRBV6-1; j_gene: TRBJ2-7; len: 14; abundance: -; CDR3aa: CASGPVGLIYEQYF
v_gene: TRBV19; j_gene: TRBJ2-7; len: 14; abundance: -; CDR3aa: CASSPFRGSYEQYF
v_gene: TRBV15; j_gene: TRBJ2-7; len: 14; abundance: once; CDR3aa: CATSSGTAFYEQYF
v_gene: TRBV28; j_gene: TRBJ2-2; len: 15; abundance: -; CDR3aa: CASSLAGESTGELFF
v_gene: TRBV6-5; j_gene: TRBJ2-5; len: 16; abundance: -; CDR3aa: CASSYYRGGEKETQYF
v_gene: TRBV27; j_gene: TRBJ2-1; len: 14; abundance: -; CDR3aa: CASSLSGEYNEQFF
v_gene: TRBV6-6; j_gene: TRBJ1-2; len: 12; abundance: -; CDR3aa: CASSLHRDGYTF
v_gene: TRBV5-4; j_gene: TRBJ2-5; len: 14; abundance: -; CDR3aa: CASSLDRGWETQYF
v_gene: TRBV9; j_gene: TRBJ2-7; len: 15; abundance: -; CDR3aa: CASSVAGTSDYEQYF
v_gene: TRBV5-6; j_gene: TRBJ2-7; len: 13; abundance: -; CDR3aa: CASSRGDSYEQYF
v_gene: TRBV30; j_gene: TRBJ1-1; len: 13; abundance: -; CDR3aa: CAWSSGGNTEAFF
v_gene: TRBV9; j_gene: TRBJ2-2; len: 15; abundance: -; CDR3aa: CASSVGTPNTGELFF
v_gene: TRBV27; j_gene: TRBJ2-2; len: 16; abundance: -; CDR3aa: CASIQEGGGNTGELFF
v_gene: TRBV30; j_gene: TRBJ2-7; len: 16; abundance: -; CDR3aa: CAWSEGRVFPNYEQYF
v_gene: TRBV6-1; j_gene: TRBJ1-5; len: 18; abundance: -; CDR3aa: CASSETTGALYSNQPQHF
v_gene: TRBV5-4; j_gene: TRBJ2-2; len: 12; abundance: -; CDR3aa: CASSLADGELFF
v_gene: TRBV10-3; j_gene: TRBJ2-5; len: 14; abundance: -; CDR3aa: CAISDNRDRETQYF
v_gene: TRBV6-5; j_gene: TRBJ2-1; len: 14; abundance: -; CDR3aa: CASSNRGSYNEQFF
v_gene: TRBV13; j_gene: TRBJ2-7; len: 14; abundance: -; CDR3aa: CASSLMGQAWEQYF
v_gene: TRBV30; j_gene: TRBJ2-3; len: 18; abundance: -; CDR3aa: CAWSPRLAGRPLTDTQYF
v_gene: TRBV19; j_gene: TRBJ2-1; len: 16; abundance: -; CDR3aa: CASSMKYPPPYNEQFF
v_gene: TRBV9; j_gene: TRBJ2-7; len: 15; abundance: -; CDR3aa: CASSETSGRDYEQYF
v_gene: TRBV27; j_gene: TRBJ1-2; len: 13; abundance: -; CDR3aa: CATRRKDNYGYTF
v_gene: TRBV5-6; j_gene: TRBJ2-7; len: 12; abundance: once; CDR3aa: CASSLKFGEQYF
v_gene: TRBV27; j_gene: TRBJ2-5; len: 15; abundance: few; CDR3aa: CASSPGTGFRETQYF
v_gene: TRBV6-1; j_gene: TRBJ2-3; len: 15; abundance: -; CDR3aa: CASWNVGTGVDTQYF
v_gene: TRBV6-5; j_gene: TRBJ1-1; len: 13; abundance: -; CDR3aa: CASSYEPWTEAFF
v_gene: TRBV6-4; j_gene: TRBJ1-5; len: 15; abundance: -; CDR3aa: CASSETGSSNQPQHF
v_gene: TRBV9; j_gene: TRBJ2-7; len: 13; abundance: -; CDR3aa: CASSGNEGHEQYF
v_gene: TRBV7-9; j_gene: TRBJ1-5; len: 16; abundance: once; CDR3aa: CASSSGPGGSNQPQHF
v_gene: TRBV28; j_gene: TRBJ2-3; len: 15; abundance: once; CDR3aa: CASGYLAVITDTQYF
v_gene: TRBV4-2; j_gene: TRBJ2-7; len: 15; abundance: -; CDR3aa: CASSQEPEKFYEQYF
v_gene: TRBV9; j_gene: TRBJ1-1; len: 13; abundance: -; CDR3aa: CASSTGPNTEAFF
v_gene: TRBV5-6; j_gene: TRBJ2-7; len: 14; abundance: -; CDR3aa: CASSLDRTTYEQYF
v_gene: TRBV27; j_gene: TRBJ1-5; len: 14; abundance: -; CDR3aa: CASSLTGTNQPQHF
v_gene: TRBV19; j_gene: TRBJ2-1; len: 13; abundance: -; CDR3aa: CASSHVHDNEQFF
v_gene: TRBV4-1; j_gene: TRBJ2-7; len: 15; abundance: -; CDR3aa: CASSQIATGTREQYF
v_gene: TRBV7-3; j_gene: TRBJ2-2; len: 14; abundance: -; CDR3aa: CASSLGLASGELFF
v_gene: TRBV2; j_gene: TRBJ2-3; len: 13; abundance: -; CDR3aa: CASSEEFSDTQYF
v_gene: TRBV5-4; j_gene: TRBJ2-7; len: 16; abundance: -; CDR3aa: CASSYWGQGFSYEQYF
v_gene: TRBV5-6; j_gene: TRBJ2-1; len: 13; abundance: -; CDR3aa: CASSLKGGDEQFF